Below are 2 T cell receptor beta chains sequenced from a single sample in a study of blood T cell repertoires in COVID-19 (dated by TCRdb to 2019 to 2021). The library was generated by the immunoSEQ multiplex PCR assay. Entries here come from immuneACCESS through TCRdb and include only in-frame sequences with V and J called. Some clones fail to appear in such tables; in the studies checked, an unresolved V gene covers under half of the shortfall, and the cause of the remainder is unknown. The sample table shows about 190,000 clones, and more than 60% are seen once. The ten top clones hold over 10% of the sample. Sequencing was performed on peripheral blood. These receptors were collected from a woman aged 50 to 65 with acute or convalescent COVID-19.

The chain is built from TRBV2 and TRBJ1-2, with 9 bases identical to TRBD1. This CDR3 contains 14 residues. The germline CDR1 and CDR2 sequences are SNHLY and FYNNEI. Unmatched junction bases numbered 6, after V lost 2 bases and J lost 8 bases. In nucleotides, the CDR3 is TGTGCCAGCAGTGAACGGACAGGGGCGCTCGGCTACACCTTC. Translating gives CASSERTGALGYTF.

The chain couples TRBV2 to TRBJ2-1; D is unresolved. V was trimmed by 5 bases and J by 4 bases, leaving 15 bases between them. The CDR3 runs 15 residues. Germline-derived CDR1 and CDR2 are SNHLY and FYNNEI. The CDR3 region is CASSLTLQVYNEQFF. The CDR3 DNA reads TGTGCCAGCAGTTTGACTCTCCAAGTATACAATGAGCAGTTCTTC.